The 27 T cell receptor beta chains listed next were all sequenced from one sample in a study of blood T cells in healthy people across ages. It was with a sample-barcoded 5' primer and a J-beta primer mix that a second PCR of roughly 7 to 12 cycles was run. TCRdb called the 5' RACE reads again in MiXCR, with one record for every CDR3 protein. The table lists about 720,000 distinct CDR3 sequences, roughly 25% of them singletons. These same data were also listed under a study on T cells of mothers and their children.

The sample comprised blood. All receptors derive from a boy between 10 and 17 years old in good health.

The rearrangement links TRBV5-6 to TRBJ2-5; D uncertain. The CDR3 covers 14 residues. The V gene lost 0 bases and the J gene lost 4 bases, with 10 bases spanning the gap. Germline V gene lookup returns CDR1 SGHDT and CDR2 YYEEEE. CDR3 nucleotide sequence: TGTGCCAGCAGCTTGGACGGTAGGCGAGAGACCCAGTACTTC. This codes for CASSLDGRRETQYF.

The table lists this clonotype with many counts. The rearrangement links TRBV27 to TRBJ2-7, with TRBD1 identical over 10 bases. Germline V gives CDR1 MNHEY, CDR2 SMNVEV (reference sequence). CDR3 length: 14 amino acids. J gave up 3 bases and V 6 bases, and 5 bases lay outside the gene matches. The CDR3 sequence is CASSLWTGGYEQYF. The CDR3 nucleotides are TGTGCCAGCAGCCTCTGGACAGGGGGCTACGAGCAGTACTTC.

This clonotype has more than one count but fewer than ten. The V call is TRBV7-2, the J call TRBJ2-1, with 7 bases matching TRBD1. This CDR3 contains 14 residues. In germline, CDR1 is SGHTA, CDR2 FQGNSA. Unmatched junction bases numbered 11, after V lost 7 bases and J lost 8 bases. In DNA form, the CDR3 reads TGTGCCAGCACAGACAGGGTGACGCGGGATGAGCAGTTCTTC. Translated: CASTDRVTRDEQFF.

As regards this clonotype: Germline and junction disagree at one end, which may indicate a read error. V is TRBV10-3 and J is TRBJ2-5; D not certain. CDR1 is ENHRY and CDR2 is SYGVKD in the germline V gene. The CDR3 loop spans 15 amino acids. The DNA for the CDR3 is TGTGTCATCAGTGAGTCGGGCGGTCCCGAGGAGACCCAGTACTTC. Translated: CVISESGGPEETQYF.

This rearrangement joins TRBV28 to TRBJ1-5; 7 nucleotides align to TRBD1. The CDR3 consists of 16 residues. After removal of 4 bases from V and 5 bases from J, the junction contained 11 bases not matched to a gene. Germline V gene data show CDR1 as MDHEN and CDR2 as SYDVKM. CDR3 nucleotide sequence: TGTGCCAGCAGTTCCAACGGCGCAGGGGGGGATCAGCCCCAGCATTTT. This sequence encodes CASSSNGAGGDQPQHF.

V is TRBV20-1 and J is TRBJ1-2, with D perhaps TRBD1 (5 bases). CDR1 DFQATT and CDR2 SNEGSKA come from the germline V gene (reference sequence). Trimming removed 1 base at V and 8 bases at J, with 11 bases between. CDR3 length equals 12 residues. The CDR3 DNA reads TGCAGTGCTAGAGTCCAGGGTTGGGGCTACACCTTC. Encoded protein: CSARVQGWGYTF.

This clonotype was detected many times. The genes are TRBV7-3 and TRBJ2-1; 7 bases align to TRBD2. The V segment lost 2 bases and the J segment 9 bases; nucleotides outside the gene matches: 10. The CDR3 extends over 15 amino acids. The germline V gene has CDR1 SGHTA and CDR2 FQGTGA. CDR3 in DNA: TGTGCCAGCAGCTTAGTCGCGGGAGTAAAAAGTGAGCAGTTCTTC. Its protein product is CASSLVAGVKSEQFF.

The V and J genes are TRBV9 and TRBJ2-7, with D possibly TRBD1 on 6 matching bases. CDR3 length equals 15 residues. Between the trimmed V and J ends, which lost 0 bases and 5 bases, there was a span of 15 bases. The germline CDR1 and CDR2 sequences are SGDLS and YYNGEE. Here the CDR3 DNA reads TGTGCCAGCAGCGTAGAAGGGATGGGGGCCCACGAGCAGTACTTC. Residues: CASSVEGMGAHEQYF.

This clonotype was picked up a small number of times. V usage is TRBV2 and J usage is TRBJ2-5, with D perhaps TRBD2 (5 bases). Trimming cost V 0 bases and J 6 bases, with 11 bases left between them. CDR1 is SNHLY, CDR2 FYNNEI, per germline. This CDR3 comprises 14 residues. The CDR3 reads CASSEAPAGKTQYF. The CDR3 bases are TGTGCCAGCAGTGAAGCCCCGGCCGGGAAGACCCAGTACTTC.

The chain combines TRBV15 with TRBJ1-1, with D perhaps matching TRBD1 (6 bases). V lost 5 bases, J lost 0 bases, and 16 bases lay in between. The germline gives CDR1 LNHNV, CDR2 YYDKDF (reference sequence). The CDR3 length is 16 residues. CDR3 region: CATSGGPTGLNTEAFF. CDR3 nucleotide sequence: TGTGCCACCAGCGGAGGCCCCACAGGGTTGAACACTGAAGCTTTCTTT.

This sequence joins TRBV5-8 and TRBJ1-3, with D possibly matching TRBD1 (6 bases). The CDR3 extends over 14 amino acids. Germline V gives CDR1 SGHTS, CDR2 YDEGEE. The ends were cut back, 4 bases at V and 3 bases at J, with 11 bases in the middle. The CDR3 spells CASSRDRSGNTIYF. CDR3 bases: TGTGCCAGCAGCCGTGACAGGAGTGGAAACACCATATATTTT.

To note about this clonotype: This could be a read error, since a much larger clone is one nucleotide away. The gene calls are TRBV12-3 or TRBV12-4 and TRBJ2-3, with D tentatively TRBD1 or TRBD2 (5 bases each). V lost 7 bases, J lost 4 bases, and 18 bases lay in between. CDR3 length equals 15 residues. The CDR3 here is CASTSQGRSADTQYF. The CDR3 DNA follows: TGTGCCAGCACCTCTCAGGGCCGTAGCGCAGATACGCAGTATTTT.

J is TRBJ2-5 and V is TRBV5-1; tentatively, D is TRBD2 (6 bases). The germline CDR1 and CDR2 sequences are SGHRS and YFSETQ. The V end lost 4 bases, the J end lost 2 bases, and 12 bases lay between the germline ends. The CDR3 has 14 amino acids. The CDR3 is CASSTLEGQETQYF. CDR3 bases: TGCGCCAGCAGCACCCTGGAGGGGCAAGAGACCCAGTACTTC.

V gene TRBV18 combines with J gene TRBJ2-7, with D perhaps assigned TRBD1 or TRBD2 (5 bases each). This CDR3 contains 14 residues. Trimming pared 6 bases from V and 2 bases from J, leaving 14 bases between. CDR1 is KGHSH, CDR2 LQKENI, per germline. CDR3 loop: CASSLGENPYEQYF. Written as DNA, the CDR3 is TGTGCCAGCTCCCTGGGGGAGAACCCCTACGAGCAGTACTTC. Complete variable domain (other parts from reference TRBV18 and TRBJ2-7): NAGVMQNPRHLVRRRGQEARLRCSPMKGHSHVYWYRQLPEEGLKFMVYLQKENIIDESGMPKERFSAEFPKEGPSILRIQQVVRGDSAAYFCASSLGENPYEQYFGPGTRLTVT.

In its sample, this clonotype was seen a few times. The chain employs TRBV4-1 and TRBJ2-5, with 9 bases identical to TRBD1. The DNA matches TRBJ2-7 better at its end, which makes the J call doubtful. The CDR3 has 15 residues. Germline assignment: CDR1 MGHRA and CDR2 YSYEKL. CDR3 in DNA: TGCGCCAGCAGCCAAGTATACGGGACAGGGAGCGAGCAGTACTTC. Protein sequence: CASSQVYGTGSEQYF.

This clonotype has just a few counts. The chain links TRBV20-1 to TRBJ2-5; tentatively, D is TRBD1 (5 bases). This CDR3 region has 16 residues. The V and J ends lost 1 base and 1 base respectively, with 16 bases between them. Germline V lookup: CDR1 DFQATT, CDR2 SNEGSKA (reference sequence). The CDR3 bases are TGCAGTGCTAGAGTACGACAGATAATCCTCCAAGAGACCCAGTACTTC. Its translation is CSARVRQIILQETQYF.

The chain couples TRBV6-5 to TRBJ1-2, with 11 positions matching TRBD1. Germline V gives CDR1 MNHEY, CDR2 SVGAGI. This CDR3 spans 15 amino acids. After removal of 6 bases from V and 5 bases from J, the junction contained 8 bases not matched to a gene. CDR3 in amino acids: CASRPGQGVGYGYTF. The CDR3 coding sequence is TGTGCCAGCAGACCGGGACAGGGGGTGGGGTATGGCTACACCTTC.

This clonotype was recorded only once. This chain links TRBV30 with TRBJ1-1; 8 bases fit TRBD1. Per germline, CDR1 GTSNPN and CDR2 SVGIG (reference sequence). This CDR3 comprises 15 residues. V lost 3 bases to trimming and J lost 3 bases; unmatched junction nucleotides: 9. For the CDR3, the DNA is TGTGCCTGGAGCCGTCGGACAGGGTCGTACACTGAAGCTTTCTTT. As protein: CAWSRRTGSYTEAFF. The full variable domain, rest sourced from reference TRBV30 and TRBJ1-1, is SQTIHQWPATLVQPVGSPLSLECTVEGTSNPNLYWYRQAAGRGLQLLFYSVGIGQISSEVPQNLSASRPQDRQFILSSKKLLLSDSGFYLCAWSRRTGSYTEAFFGQGTRLTVV.

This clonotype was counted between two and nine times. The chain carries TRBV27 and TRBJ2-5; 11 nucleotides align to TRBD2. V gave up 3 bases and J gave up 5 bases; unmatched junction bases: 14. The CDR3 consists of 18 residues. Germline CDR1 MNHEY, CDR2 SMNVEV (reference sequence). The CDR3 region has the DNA TGTGCCAGCAGTTTTGGCAGGGTAGCGGGAGGGCCTGGGGAGACCCAGTACTTC. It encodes CASSFGRVAGGPGETQYF.

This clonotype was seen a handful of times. CDR3 sequence reads: CASRPGTGGRGTEAFF. The CDR3 coding sequence is TGTGCCAGCAGGCCCGGGACAGGGGGCCGTGGGACTGAAGCTTTCTTT. The chain combines TRBV6-1 with TRBJ1-1; 12 bases are a match to TRBD1. The CDR3 is 16 amino acids. Germline lookup yields CDR1 MNHNS and CDR2 SASEGT. V dropped 6 bases and J dropped 5; count of bases not matched to a gene: 10.

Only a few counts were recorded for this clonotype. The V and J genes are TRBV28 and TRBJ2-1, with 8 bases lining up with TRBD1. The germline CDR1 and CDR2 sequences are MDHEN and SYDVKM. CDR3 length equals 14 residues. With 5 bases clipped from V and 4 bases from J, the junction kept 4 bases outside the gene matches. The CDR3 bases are TGTGCCAGCAGTCGGACAGGGAAGTACAATGAGCAGTTCTTC. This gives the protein CASSRTGKYNEQFF.

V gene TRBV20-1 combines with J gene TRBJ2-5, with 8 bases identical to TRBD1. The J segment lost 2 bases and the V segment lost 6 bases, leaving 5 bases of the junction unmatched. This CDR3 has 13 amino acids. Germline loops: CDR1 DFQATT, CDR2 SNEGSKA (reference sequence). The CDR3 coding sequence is TGCAGTGCCCTTACAGGGGGACAAGAGACCCAGTACTTC. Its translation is CSALTGGQETQYF.

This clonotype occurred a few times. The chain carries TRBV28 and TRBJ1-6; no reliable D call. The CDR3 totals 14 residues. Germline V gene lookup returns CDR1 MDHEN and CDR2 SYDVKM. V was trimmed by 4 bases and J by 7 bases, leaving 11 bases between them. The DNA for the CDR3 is TGTGCCAGCAGTTCCGTGGCCGTGAATTCACCCCTCCACTTT. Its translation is CASSSVAVNSPLHF.

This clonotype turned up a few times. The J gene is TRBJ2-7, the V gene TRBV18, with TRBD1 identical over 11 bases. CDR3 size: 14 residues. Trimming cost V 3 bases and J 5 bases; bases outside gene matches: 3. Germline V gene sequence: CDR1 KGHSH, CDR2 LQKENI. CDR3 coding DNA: TGTGCCAGCTCACCCGGGGACAGGGGGGACGAGCAGTACTTC. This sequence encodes CASSPGDRGDEQYF.

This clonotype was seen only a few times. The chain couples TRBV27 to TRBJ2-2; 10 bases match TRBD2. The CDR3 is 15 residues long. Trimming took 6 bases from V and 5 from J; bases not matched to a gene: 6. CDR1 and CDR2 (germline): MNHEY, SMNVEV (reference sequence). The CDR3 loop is CASRVAGGRTGELFF. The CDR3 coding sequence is TGTGCCAGCAGAGTAGCGGGGGGTAGAACCGGGGAGCTGTTTTTT.

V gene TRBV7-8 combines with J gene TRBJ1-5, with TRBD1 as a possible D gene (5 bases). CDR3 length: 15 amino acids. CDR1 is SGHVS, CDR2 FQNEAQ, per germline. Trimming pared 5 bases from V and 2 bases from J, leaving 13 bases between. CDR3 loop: CASSPSRTRNQPQHF. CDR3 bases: TGTGCCAGCAGCCCTTCTAGGACACGCAATCAGCCCCAGCATTTT.

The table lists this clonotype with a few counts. The CDR3 sequence: CAISDELYEQYF. CDR3 sequence (DNA): TGTGCCATCAGTGACGAGCTCTACGAGCAGTACTTC. The chain employs TRBV10-3 and TRBJ2-7; D remains ambiguous. The ends were cut back, 3 bases at V and 3 bases at J, with 6 bases in the middle. Germline assignment: CDR1 ENHRY and CDR2 SYGVKD. The length of the CDR3 is 12 residues.